The clone carrying this T cell receptor beta chain was counted between two and nine times. Its antigen is still unknown. This sample was included in a study of identical twins. Germline V CDR1 and CDR2: SGHTA, FQGNSA. V dropped 1 base and J dropped 5; count of bases not matched to a gene: 10. This CDR3 spans 17 amino acids. Points from the study as a whole: Insertion counts were lower in abundant cord blood beta clonotypes, a trend that memory repertoires did not show.

It was template switching that added a universal primer site, and there were unique molecular identifiers on the cDNA. Each CDR3 protein gets one entry after TCRdb re-called the 5' RACE reads with MiXCR. The sample has a few hundred thousand distinct CDR3 sequences; 10% to 15% are singletons. This same sample was also part of a study on yellow fever vaccine responses in identical twins.

Input material: memory (CD45RO+) T cells sorted from blood. This TCR came from a young woman in good health. The chain carries TRBV7-2 and TRBJ2-5, with 10 bases lining up with TRBD2. CDR3 amino acids: CASSLGVSSGSLETQYF. Written as DNA, the CDR3 is TGTGCCAGCAGCTTAGGTGTGTCTAGCGGGAGTCTGGAGACCCAGTACTTC.